This T cell receptor beta chain was documented in a study of blood T cell repertoires in COVID-19. Assay used: immunoSEQ multiplex PCR; TCRdb lists only in-frame clones, some missing. The sample carries 95,000 to 150,000 clones, roughly 89% recorded once. The CDR3 is 11 amino acids. V was pared by 6 bases and J by 10 bases, with 3 bases of the junction left unmatched. Germline CDR1 DFQATT, CDR2 SNEGSKA (reference sequence). Sequencing input: PBMCs or T cells enriched from blood (not recorded which). The sequence was collected from a woman in her twenties or thirties who had recovered from COVID-19. The gene calls are TRBV20-1 and TRBJ1-4; 9 bases agree with TRBD1. CDR3 bases: TGCAGTGCAGCGGACAGGGGAAAACTGTTTTTT. Translation: CSAADRGKLFF.